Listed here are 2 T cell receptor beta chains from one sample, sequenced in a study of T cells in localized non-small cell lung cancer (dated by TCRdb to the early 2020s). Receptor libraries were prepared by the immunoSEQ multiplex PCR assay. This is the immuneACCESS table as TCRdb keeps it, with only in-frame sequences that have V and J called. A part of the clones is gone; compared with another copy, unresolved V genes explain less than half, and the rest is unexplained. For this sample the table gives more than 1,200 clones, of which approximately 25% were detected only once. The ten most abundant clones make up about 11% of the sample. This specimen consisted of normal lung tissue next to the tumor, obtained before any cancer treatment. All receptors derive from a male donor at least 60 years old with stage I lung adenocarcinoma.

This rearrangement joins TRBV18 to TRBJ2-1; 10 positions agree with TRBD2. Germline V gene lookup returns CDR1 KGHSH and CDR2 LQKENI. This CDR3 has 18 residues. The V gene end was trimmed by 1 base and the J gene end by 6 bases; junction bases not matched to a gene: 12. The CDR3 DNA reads TGTGCCAGCTCACCACGCACTAGCGGGACCATCGCCCCCAATGAGCAGTTCTTC. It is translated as CASSPRTSGTIAPNEQFF.

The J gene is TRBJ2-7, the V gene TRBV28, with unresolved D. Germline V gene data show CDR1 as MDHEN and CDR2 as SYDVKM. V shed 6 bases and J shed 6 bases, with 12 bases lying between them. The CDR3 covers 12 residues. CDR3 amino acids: CASRSGVPEQYF. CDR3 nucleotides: TGTGCCAGCAGGAGTGGAGTCCCCGAGCAGTACTTC.